Presented here are 29 T cell receptor beta chains from one specimen sequenced in a study of OX40 agonist ivuxolimab in advanced cancers. The table came from immunoSEQ multiplex PCR; TCRdb's copy has only in-frame clones and leaves some out. The table records under 65,000 clones, 70% to 90% of them present only once. The sample consisted of CD4+ or CD8+ T cells sorted from blood, taken in a trial of the OX40 agonist ivuxolimab. These receptor sequences come from an adult with an advanced solid tumor such as melanoma, head and neck, liver or kidney cancer.

As regards this clone: Its ends do not fully match the called genes, so a read error is possible. This rearrangement joins TRBV9 to TRBJ2-1, with 7 bases matching TRBD2. Germline CDR1 is SGDLS and CDR2 is YYNGEE. This CDR3 is built from 14 residues. The CDR3 sequence: CASSVAGDYSEQFF. CDR3 nucleotides: TGTGCCAGCAGCGTAGCGGGGGACTACAGTGAGCAGTTCTTC. The variable domain in full, with the rest retrieved from reference TRBV9 and TRBJ2-1, is DSGVTQTPKHLITATGQRVTLRCSPRSGDLSVYWYQQSLDQGLQFLIQYYNGEERAKGNILERFSAQQFPDLHSELNLSSLELGDSALYFCASSVAGDYSEQFFGPGTRLTVL.

The genes are TRBV10-3 and TRBJ2-6; D is unclear. The CDR3 loop spans 15 amino acids. Trimming left V 4 bases short and J 4 bases short, with 11 bases between. Germline CDR1 and CDR2: ENHRY and SYGVKD. The CDR3 coding sequence is TGTGCCATCAGTGGAGAGGTGACCGGGGCCAACGTCCTGACTTTC. It yields the protein CAISGEVTGANVLTF.

This clone was observed once. This chain joins TRBV5-4 and TRBJ2-2; D remains unclear. Germline assignment: CDR1 SGHNT and CDR2 YYREEE (reference sequence). The V end was cut by 4 bases, the J end by 5 bases, with 9 bases between. CDR3 length equals 13 residues. As DNA, the CDR3 is TGTGCCAGCAGCGCTTCCCTTACCGGGGAGCTGTTTTTT. Translating it yields CASSASLTGELFF. The full variable domain, rest sourced from reference TRBV5-4 and TRBJ2-2, is ETGVTQSPTHLIKTRGQQVTLRCSSQSGHNTVSWYQQALGQGPQFIFQYYREEENGRGNFPPRFSGLQFPNYSSELNVNALELDDSALYLCASSASLTGELFFGEGSRLTVL.

The chain links TRBV19 to TRBJ1-5; 7 bases line up with TRBD1. Germline values: CDR1 LNHDA, CDR2 SQIVND (reference sequence). V shed 3 bases and J 6 bases; nucleotides not matched to a gene: 11. There are 16 residues in the CDR3. The CDR3 region has the DNA TGTGCCAGTAGTATTTTCTCCGCAGGGGGGGGTCAGCCCCAGCATTTT. It encodes CASSIFSAGGGQPQHF. The variable domain in full, completed from reference TRBV19 and TRBJ1-5, reads DGGITQSPKYLFRKEGQNVTLSCEQNLNHDAMYWYRQDPGQGLRLIYYSQIVNDFQKGDIAEGYSVSREKKESFPLTVTSAQKNPTAFYLCASSIFSAGGGQPQHFGDGTRLSIL.

The rearrangement links TRBV27 to TRBJ1-5; 8 bases line up with TRBD1. The CDR3 has 17 residues. V lost 6 bases and J lost 4; bases outside the gene matches: 14. Per the germline V gene, CDR1 is MNHEY and CDR2 is SMNVEV (reference sequence). This chain's CDR3 is CASSPLRTGTMNQPQHF. The CDR3 DNA is TGTGCCAGCAGCCCATTACGGACAGGGACGATGAATCAGCCCCAGCATTTT.

V and J are TRBV7-2 and TRBJ2-1; 11 bases align to TRBD2. After removal of 5 bases from V and 7 bases from J, the junction contained 19 bases not matched to a gene. Germline values: CDR1 SGHTA, CDR2 FQGNSA. CDR3 size: 19 residues. For the CDR3, the DNA is TGTGCCAGCAGCCTCGCTTTAGCGGGGGGGCCCAAAGGAGAGAATGAGCAGTTCTTC. It translates to CASSLALAGGPKGENEQFF. The full variable domain, its missing parts supplied by reference TRBV7-2 and TRBJ2-1, is GAGVSQSPSNKVTEKGKDVELRCDPISGHTALYWYRQSLGQGLEFLIYFQGNSAPDKSGLPSDRFSAERTGGSVSTLTIQRTQQEDSAVYLCASSLALAGGPKGENEQFFGPGTRLTVL.

The chain is built from TRBV6-5 and TRBJ2-7; 7 bases fit TRBD1. Germline loops: CDR1 MNHEY, CDR2 SVGAGI. V lost 5 bases and J lost 7; bases outside the gene matches: 14. The CDR3 runs 15 residues. This chain's CDR3 is CASSPRDTGVGEQYF. The CDR3 DNA reads as TGTGCCAGCAGTCCCCGGGACACAGGGGTGGGAGAGCAGTACTTC.

In its sample, this clone was seen once. The V gene is TRBV5-4, the J gene TRBJ1-2; D gene unclear. Germline-derived CDR1 and CDR2 are SGHNT and YYREEE (reference sequence). This CDR3 contains 16 residues. V dropped 4 bases and J dropped 4 bases, with 20 bases sitting between them. The CDR3: CASSGQPTLGGYGYTF. In DNA form, the CDR3 reads TGTGCCAGCAGCGGGCAGCCAACTCTGGGAGGCTATGGCTACACCTTC.

The chain uses TRBV18 and TRBJ1-1; D is unclear. The CDR3 consists of 12 residues. Looked up from germline, CDR1 is KGHSH and CDR2 is LQKENI. Deletions cut 3 bases from V and 1 base from J, with 3 bases between. The CDR3 DNA is TGTGCCAGCTCACCCCAGAACACTGAAGCTTTCTTT. It encodes CASSPQNTEAFF.

The chain is built from TRBV6-4 and TRBJ2-2; unclear D gene. Trimming pared 7 bases from V and 4 bases from J, leaving 7 bases between. Per germline, CDR1 MRHNA and CDR2 SNTAGT. This CDR3 contains 12 residues. The CDR3 sequence is CASIPTTGELFF. DNA for the CDR3: TGTGCCAGCATCCCCACCACCGGGGAGCTGTTTTTT.

V and J are TRBV6-6 and TRBJ2-7, with D possibly matching TRBD1 (5 bases). CDR1 and CDR2 from the germline V gene are MNHNY and SVGAGI (reference sequence). V lost 11 bases to trimming and J lost 3 bases, with 17 bases between them. This CDR3 has 13 amino acids. CDR3 region: CAVASGLDYEQYF. In nucleotides, the CDR3 is TGTGCCGTTGCGTCAGGGCTTGACTACGAGCAGTACTTC.

The chain joins TRBV18 to TRBJ1-5, with TRBD1 as a possible D gene (5 bases). CDR1 and CDR2 (germline): KGHSH, LQKENI. V dropped 3 bases and J dropped 0 bases, with 12 bases sitting between them. The CDR3 covers 16 residues. CDR3: CASSPPGTYSNQPQHF. The CDR3 DNA reads as TGTGCCAGCTCACCGCCAGGGACGTATAGCAATCAGCCCCAGCATTTT.

V gene TRBV6-6 combines with J gene TRBJ1-4; TRBD1 is a possible D gene (5 bases). The CDR3 runs to 14 residues. Germline V lookup: CDR1 MNHNY, CDR2 SVGAGI (reference sequence). V shed 7 bases and J shed 2 bases, with 11 bases lying between them. The CDR3 protein is CASKRGMTNEKLFF. DNA for the CDR3: TGTGCCAGCAAGAGGGGCATGACTAATGAAAAACTGTTTTTT.

V gene TRBV2 combines with J gene TRBJ2-7, with a possible D match to TRBD1 (6 bases). Germline V CDR1 and CDR2: SNHLY, FYNNEI. This CDR3 is built from 12 residues. With 8 bases removed from V and 5 bases from J, the gap between germline ends came to 13 bases. CDR3: CASCRDKDEQYF. CDR3 nucleotide sequence: TGTGCCAGCTGCCGGGACAAGGACGAGCAGTACTTC.

V and J are TRBV12-5 and TRBJ2-3; no clear D gene. Germline V gives CDR1 LGHNT, CDR2 FRNRAP. V was shortened by 0 bases and J by 7 bases, with 8 bases between the two germline ends. CDR3 size: 13 residues. The CDR3 coding sequence is TGTGCTAGTGGTTTGGTAGGGTCGTATACGCAGTATTTT. This sequence encodes CASGLVGSYTQYF. Variable domain in full (rest from reference TRBV12-5 and TRBJ2-3): DARVTQTPRHKVTEMGQEVTMRCQPILGHNTVFWYRQTMMQGLELLAYFRNRAPLDDSGMPKDRFSAEMPDATLATLKIQPSEPRDSAVYFCASGLVGSYTQYFGPGTRLTVL.

The CDR3 sequence: CASGPQGLSNYGYTF. DNA of the CDR3: TGTGCTAGTGGCCCTCAGGGGCTATCGAACTATGGCTACACCTTC. The gene calls are TRBV12-5 and TRBJ1-2; a weak D match, TRBD1 (6 bases). There are 15 residues in the CDR3. Germline V gives CDR1 LGHNT, CDR2 FRNRAP. V lost 6 bases and J 2 bases, leaving 16 bases between the germline ends.

The chain couples TRBV19 to TRBJ1-2; no reliable D call. Per the germline V gene, CDR1 is LNHDA and CDR2 is SQIVND (reference sequence). There are 16 residues in the CDR3. Trimming removed 1 base at V and 4 bases at J, with 16 bases between. The chain's CDR3 is CASSIVSARGSYGYTF. CDR3 nucleotides: TGTGCCAGTAGTATAGTAAGTGCTCGGGGTTCCTATGGCTACACCTTC.

The V and J genes are TRBV19 and TRBJ2-1; 9 nucleotides align to TRBD1. The CDR3 spans 14 residues. Germline CDR1 reads LNHDA; CDR2 reads SQIVND (reference sequence). V lost 5 bases and J lost 2; bases outside the gene matches: 1. As DNA, the CDR3 is TGTGCCAGTAGTGGACAGGGGACCTACAATGAGCAGTTCTTC. Protein: CASSGQGTYNEQFF.

The V and J genes are TRBV15 and TRBJ1-2, with 8 bases matching TRBD1. The V and J ends lost 5 bases and 8 bases, in that order; junction bases with no gene match: 4. The CDR3 is 12 residues long. Per germline, CDR1 LNHNV and CDR2 YYDKDF (reference sequence). The CDR3 sequence is CATSARTGGYTF. The CDR3 DNA is TGTGCCACCAGCGCCCGGACAGGGGGCTACACCTTC.

The gene calls are TRBV30 and TRBJ1-1; D is perhaps TRBD1 (6 bases). Per the germline V gene, CDR1 is GTSNPN and CDR2 is SVGIG (reference sequence). The CDR3 is made up of 14 amino acids. The ends were cut back, 4 bases at V and 5 bases at J, with 17 bases in the middle. This CDR3 is CAWIARVGGTEAFF. The DNA for the CDR3 is TGTGCCTGGATCGCTAGGGTAGGGGGGACTGAAGCTTTCTTT.

The gene calls are TRBV28 and TRBJ1-2; 9 bases fit TRBD1. Trimming took 5 bases from V and 7 from J; bases not matched to a gene: 11. The CDR3 has 15 residues. Germline CDR1 reads MDHEN; CDR2 reads SYDVKM. CDR3 sequence: CASSPPQQGARGYTF. The CDR3 nucleotides are TGTGCCAGCAGTCCGCCCCAACAGGGGGCGCGTGGCTACACCTTC.

CDR3: CASSPITVSGANVLTF. CDR3 sequence (DNA): TGTGCCAGCAGCCCGATTACGGTCTCTGGGGCCAACGTCCTGACTTTC. The rearrangement uses TRBV7-6 and TRBJ2-6; D not resolved. Trimming took off 5 bases at V and 0 bases at J, with 11 bases between the two ends. This CDR3 spans 16 amino acids. Germline CDR1 SGHVS, CDR2 FNYEAQ. Based on the CDR3 plus reference TRBV7-6 and TRBJ2-6, the full variable domain is GAGVSQSPRYKVTKRGQDVALRCDPISGHVSLYWYRQALGQGPEFLTYFNYEAQQDKSGLPNDRFSAERPEGSISTLTIQRTEQRDSAMYRCASSPITVSGANVLTFGAGSRLTVL.

The gene calls are TRBV6-5 and TRBJ2-7, with TRBD1 matching 7 bases. This CDR3 has 11 residues. Trimming at V came to 8 bases and at J to 3 bases, leaving 1 base not matched to a gene. Germline assignment: CDR1 MNHEY and CDR2 SVGAGI. CDR3 sequence: CASRDSYEQYF. CDR3 DNA: TGTGCCAGCCGGGACAGCTACGAGCAGTACTTC.

The chain links TRBV4-1 to TRBJ1-2, with D tentatively TRBD1 (5 bases). The CDR3 totals 15 residues. From germline, CDR1 is MGHRA and CDR2 YSYEKL. V was clipped by 2 bases and J by 4 bases, with 14 bases between them. The CDR3 DNA reads TGCGCCAGCAGCCAACAAGTGACAGAGATCTATGGCTACACCTTC. Translation: CASSQQVTEIYGYTF.

The CDR3 here is CASSWLGGNYGYTF. CDR3 nucleotides: TGTGCCAGCAGCTGGCTGGGGGGGAACTATGGCTACACCTTC. The rearrangement uses TRBV5-4 and TRBJ1-2; TRBD1 might be the D (5 bases). The CDR3 covers 14 residues. The V gene's germline CDR1 is SGHNT and CDR2 YYREEE (reference sequence). Trimming took off 3 bases at V and 2 bases at J, with 11 bases between the two ends.

J is TRBJ1-5 and V is TRBV6-1, with 7 bases that match TRBD1. J lost 6 bases, V lost 11 bases, and 13 bases had no gene match. Germline V lookup: CDR1 MNHNS, CDR2 SASEGT. CDR3 length equals 14 residues. CDR3 sequence: CASGEGQRTQPQHF. The DNA for the CDR3 is TGTGCCTCCGGGGAGGGACAGAGGACTCAGCCCCAGCATTTT.

The chain links TRBV6-1 to TRBJ2-5; tentatively, D is TRBD2 (6 bases). CDR3 length: 15 residues. Germline values: CDR1 MNHNS, CDR2 SASEGT. V lost 3 bases and J lost 5, with 16 bases in between. CDR3 loop: CASSEPGVRSETQYF. The CDR3 DNA reads TGTGCCAGCAGTGAGCCGGGAGTAAGGTCGGAGACCCAGTACTTC.

Points on this clone: Other DNA sequences within the sample encode an identical CDR3. V and J are TRBV7-3 and TRBJ2-5, with D unresolved. Germline V gene sequence: CDR1 SGHTA, CDR2 FQGTGA. CDR3 size: 15 residues. V gave up 5 bases and J gave up 5 bases, with 18 bases separating them. This CDR3 reads CASSQGYALQETQYF. The DNA of the CDR3 is TGTGCCAGCAGCCAAGGGTATGCTCTACAGGAGACCCAGTACTTC.

The V and J genes are TRBV14 and TRBJ1-2, with D possibly TRBD1 on 5 matching bases. Per the germline V gene, CDR1 is SGHDN and CDR2 is FVKESK. The length of the CDR3 is 14 residues. The V end lost 1 base, the J end lost 8 bases, and 14 bases lay between the germline ends. This CDR3 reads CASSQAALQGGYTF. CDR3 DNA: TGTGCCAGCAGCCAAGCCGCCCTTCAGGGCGGCTACACCTTC.